These T cell receptor beta chains were read from a single sample in a study of CD8+ T cells in alopecia areata. The assay was immunoSEQ multiplex PCR, and TCRdb's table has in-frame clones only and misses some. The sample includes roughly 210,000 clones, roughly 44% of them seen just once. The material sequenced was CD4+ T cells sorted from blood, taken at approximately week 36, from a patient treated with tofacitinib. Receptors originate from a human donor with alopecia areata. Both conserved end residues are part of each CDR3. The order of the fields is clone size, D gene, V gene, J gene, CDR3 protein, CDR3 DNA. A D gene is named only where the DNA matches it firmly. Clone size is given for some rows only: seen once, a few or many times, or a class if the clone is expanded.

once,NA,TRBV5-1,TRBJ2-5,CASSFGQALETQYF,TGCGCCAGCAGCTTTGGGCAGGCGCTGGAGACCCAGTACTTC
NA,TRBD1,TRBV29-1,TRBJ1-4,CSVGGQGGEKLFF,TGCAGCGTTGGCGGACAGGGCGGGGAAAAACTGTTTTTT
once,NA,TRBV15,TRBJ2-5,CATSRDFGVDQYF,TGTGCCACCAGCAGAGATTTCGGGGTGGACCAGTACTTC
once,NA,TRBV5-1,TRBJ2-3,CASSLSLSPSQYF,TGCGCCAGCAGCTTGAGCCTGAGTCCCTCGCAGTATTTT
NA,NA,TRBV20-1,TRBJ2-5,CSARSGMTQYF,TGCAGTGCTAGGAGCGGCATGACCCAGTACTTC
NA,NA,TRBV15,TRBJ2-2,CATSRDRGGAGELFF,TGTGCCACCAGCAGGGACCGCGGTGGGGCCGGGGAGCTGTTTTTT
few,TRBD1,TRBV30,TRBJ1-1,CAWMRAGGTEAFF,TGTGCCTGGATGAGGGCAGGGGGGACTGAAGCTTTCTTT
few,NA,TRBV28,TRBJ2-2,CASSSSGTNTGELFF,TGTGCCAGCAGTTCTTCCGGGACTAACACCGGGGAGCTGTTTTTT
NA,TRBD2,TRBV14,TRBJ2-3,CASSQGVERETHTDTQYF,TGTGCCAGCAGCCAAGGAGTGGAGCGGGAGACTCACACAGATACGCAGTATTTT
few,NA,TRBV6-5,TRBJ1-2,CASSYSLANYGYTF,TGTGCCAGCAGTTACTCGCTAGCTAACTATGGCTACACCTTC
NA,TRBD2,TRBV27,TRBJ2-1,CASSGFGAGVNNEQFF,TGTGCCAGCAGTGGATTCGGAGCGGGAGTAAACAATGAGCAGTTCTTC
NA,NA,TRBV29-1,TRBJ2-2,CSVIGGAVTGELFF,TGCAGCGTTATCGGGGGCGCGGTTACCGGGGAGCTGTTTTTT
once,NA,TRBV4-1,TRBJ2-7,CANYPGPREYEQYF,TGCGCCAACTATCCGGGACCACGAGAATACGAGCAGTACTTC
NA,NA,TRBV5-1,TRBJ2-6,CASIRDPGANVLTF,TGCGCCAGCATCAGGGATCCTGGGGCCAACGTCCTGACTTTC
few,NA,TRBV29-1,TRBJ2-5,CSARVRTQETQYF,TGCAGCGCCCGAGTCCGCACACAAGAGACCCAGTACTTC
once,TRBD1,TRBV25-1,TRBJ2-1,CASRGPGGDYNEQFF,TGTGCCAGCAGGGGTCCAGGGGGCGACTACAATGAGCAGTTCTTC
few,NA,TRBV29-1,TRBJ2-7,CSVVPQTSYEQYF,TGCAGCGTTGTCCCCCAGACCTCCTACGAGCAGTACTTC
few,TRBD2,TRBV7-2,TRBJ2-1,CASSGGLAVRGEQFF,TGTGCCAGCAGCGGGGGACTAGCGGTACGTGGTGAGCAGTTCTTC
NA,NA,TRBV27,TRBJ2-7,CASSLTDRYEQYF,TGTGCCAGCAGTTTGACTGACAGATACGAGCAGTACTTC
NA,TRBD2,TRBV23-1,TRBJ2-2,CASRLAGGNTGELFF,TGCGCCAGCAGACTAGCGGGAGGGAACACCGGGGAGCTGTTTTTT
few,TRBD1,TRBV28,TRBJ1-5,CASSLGQDHQPQHF,TGTGCCAGCAGTTTGGGACAGGACCATCAGCCCCAGCATTTT
NA,NA,TRBV30,TRBJ1-1,CAWRDEDTEAFF,TGTGCCTGGAGGGATGAGGACACTGAAGCTTTCTTT
few,NA,TRBV9,TRBJ2-3,CASTSGEVTQYF,TGTGCCAGCACCTCGGGAGAGGTTACGCAGTATTTT
NA,TRBD2,TRBV5-1,TRBJ2-3,CASSLSGGSHQDTQYF,TGCGCCAGCAGCTTGTCTGGCGGGAGTCACCAGGATACGCAGTATTTT
NA,NA,TRBV7-2,TRBJ2-7,CASSLEDQQYF,TGTGCCAGCAGCTTAGAGGACCAGCAGTACTTC
NA,NA,TRBV30,TRBJ1-1,CAWNEFQNTEAFF,TGTGCCTGGAATGAGTTCCAGAACACTGAAGCTTTCTTT
NA,NA,TRBV10-3,TRBJ2-7,CAISDHSYEQYF,TGTGCCATCAGTGACCACTCCTACGAGCAGTACTTC
few,NA,TRBV2,TRBJ2-5,CASSVRIETQYF,TGTGCCAGCAGTGTGAGGATAGAGACCCAGTACTTC
few,TRBD1,TRBV7-2,TRBJ1-5,CASSFGQGNQPQHF,TGTGCCAGCAGCTTCGGACAGGGAAATCAGCCCCAGCATTTT
NA,NA,TRBV29-1,TRBJ1-2,CSVGPHRGYGYTF,TGCAGCGTTGGCCCTCACCGGGGCTATGGCTACACCTTC
few,TRBD2,TRBV30,TRBJ2-7,CAWRAGLAGTYEQYF,TGTGCCTGGAGAGCGGGACTAGCGGGAACCTACGAGCAGTACTTC